Presented here are 10 T cell receptor beta chains from one specimen sequenced in a study of T cell repertoires in cytomegalovirus infection (dated by TCRdb to between 2018 and 2021). Sequencer: Illumina HiSeq 1500. TCRdb reprocessed the public reads (quality trimming at Q25 with fastp, clone calling with MiXCR) and kept in-frame beta chains. Entries are consolidated by CDR3 protein sequence, retaining the most common genes and DNA. The sample table records about 530,000 distinct CDR3 sequences; 26% of these occur just once. Around 14% of the sample goes to the ten largest clones. Sequencing was performed on PBMCs. These receptor sequences come from a human donor in good health (CMV status not recorded). Some clones in this sample may be carry-over from other donors' samples.

This chain connects TRBV3-1 to TRBJ2-7; D unresolved. CDR1 LGHDT and CDR2 YNNKEL come from the germline V gene (reference sequence). V dropped 4 bases and J dropped 3 bases, with 4 bases sitting between them. The CDR3 is 11 amino acids. As DNA, the CDR3 is TGTGCCAGCAGCCGTTACTACGAGCAGTACTTC. It translates to CASSRYYEQYF.

V and J are TRBV12-3 or TRBV12-4 and TRBJ2-7; 8 bases are shared with TRBD2. V dropped 10 bases and J dropped 3; count of bases not matched to a gene: 20. The CDR3 contains 17 residues. This CDR3 is CAITRSLAGRADYEQYF. The CDR3 DNA sequence: TGTGCCATTACCCGATCGCTAGCGGGCCGAGCAGACTACGAGCAGTACTTC.

This clonotype was recorded only once. The genes are TRBV6-2 or TRBV6-3 and TRBJ1-1; 9 nucleotides align to TRBD1. After removal of 8 bases from V and 2 bases from J, the junction contained 12 bases not matched to a gene. CDR3 length: 16 amino acids. CDR1 is MNHEY and CDR2 is SVGEGT in the germline V gene. DNA for the CDR3: TGTGCCAGCCGAGACGCCGGGACAGGGTCAAACACTGAAGCTTTCTTT. Residues: CASRDAGTGSNTEAFF.

This clonotype was seen only a few times. The chain carries TRBV12-3 or TRBV12-4 and TRBJ2-1, with 9 bases identical to TRBD2. The CDR3 is made up of 12 amino acids. V was clipped by 3 bases and J by 15 bases; unmatched bases: 6. This CDR3 reads CASSLTSGVRFF. The CDR3, as DNA: TGTGCCAGCAGTTTGACTAGCGGAGTGCGGTTCTTC.

The chain recombines TRBV19 with TRBJ1-4; unclear D gene. The CDR3 has 15 residues. The V end was cut by 7 bases, the J end by 6 bases, with 18 bases between. Germline V CDR1 and CDR2: LNHDA, SQIVND (reference sequence). The chain's CDR3 is CASNEGGRWDEKLFF. CDR3 in DNA: TGTGCCAGTAATGAAGGTGGGCGATGGGATGAAAAACTGTTTTTT.

This sequence joins TRBV7-6 and TRBJ1-4; possible D gene TRBD1, 6 bases. V lost 4 bases and J 11 bases, leaving 11 bases between the germline ends. The CDR3 runs to 12 residues. Germline-derived CDR1 and CDR2 are SGHVS and FNYEAQ. Here the CDR3 DNA reads TGTGCCAGCAGCTCACGGACAGAGAAACTGTTTTTT. This gives the protein CASSSRTEKLFF.

This clonotype was seen more than once but under ten times. The rearrangement links TRBV5-4 to TRBJ2-1, with TRBD2 matching 9 bases. After removal of 6 bases from V and 9 bases from J, the junction contained 13 bases not matched to a gene. CDR1 is SGHNT, CDR2 YYREEE, per germline (reference sequence). CDR3 length equals 15 residues. The CDR3 sequence: CASTRGREGQSEQFF. CDR3 sequence (DNA): TGTGCCAGCACAAGGGGGCGGGAGGGCCAGAGTGAGCAGTTCTTC.

This clonotype was seen only a few times. V usage is TRBV24-1 and J usage is TRBJ2-5, with D perhaps TRBD1 (5 bases). Trimming removed 3 bases from V and 2 bases from J, with 12 bases in between. The CDR3 extends over 15 amino acids. Germline-derived CDR1 and CDR2 are KGHDR and SFDVKD. The CDR3 loop reads CATSDTTRVQETQYF. Written as DNA, the CDR3 is TGTGCCACCAGTGATACTACCAGGGTGCAAGAGACCCAGTACTTC.

This clonotype has at least ten counts. The chain joins TRBV7-2 to TRBJ1-3; 7 bases fit TRBD1. The CDR3 is 18 amino acids. The V and J ends lost 5 bases and 0 bases, in that order; junction bases with no gene match: 13. Germline V lookup: CDR1 SGHTA, CDR2 FQGNSA. The CDR3 DNA sequence: TGTGCCAGCAGCACCCCCCGGGGACAGCTAAACTCTGGAAACACCATATATTTT. It encodes CASSTPRGQLNSGNTIYF.

This sequence joins TRBV4-3 and TRBJ2-1; D might be TRBD2 (6 bases). The CDR3 sequence is 18 residues long. Per the germline V gene, CDR1 is LGHNA and CDR2 is YSLEER. Trimming removed 0 bases from V and 8 bases from J, with 23 bases in between. Here the CDR3 DNA reads TGCGCCAGCAGCCAAGATGGGGGGTTGAGGCATGGTAGCCATGAGCAGTTCTTC. Its protein is CASSQDGGLRHGSHEQFF.